A selection of T cell receptor beta chains follows, all from one sample in a study of CD8 T cells in Susac syndrome. In TCRdb, the immunoSEQ multiplex PCR reads were re-called with MiXCR into one record per CDR3 protein. In the table there are more than 65,000 distinct CDR3 sequences, around 95% of which are singletons. The specimen sequenced was CD8+ T cells from PBMCs. These receptors all stem from a human donor with multiple sclerosis. Both conserved end residues are part of each CDR3. D genes are given only for firm matches. Part of the rows lack a size; the others show once, few, many or a class for expanded clones.

j_call: TRBJ2-5
clone_size: NA
d_call: TRBD2
v_call: TRBV29-1
cdr3_aa: CSVEVTSGAEYF
cdr3_nt: TGCAGCGTTGAAGTTACTAGCGGCGCGGAGTACTTC

j_call: TRBJ1-1
clone_size: few
d_call: NA
v_call: TRBV28
cdr3_aa: CASSLLNTEAFF
cdr3_nt: TGTGCCAGCAGTCTCTTGAACACTGAAGCTTTCTTT

j_call: TRBJ2-7
clone_size: NA
d_call: NA
v_call: TRBV5-5
cdr3_aa: CASSLRVIYEQYF
cdr3_nt: TGTGCCAGCAGCTTGCGGGTAATCTACGAGCAGTACTTC

j_call: TRBJ2-1
clone_size: NA
d_call: NA
v_call: TRBV27
cdr3_aa: CASSLSLVYNEQFF
cdr3_nt: TGTGCCAGCAGTTTATCTCTAGTTTACAATGAGCAGTTCTTC

j_call: TRBJ2-7
clone_size: NA
d_call: NA
v_call: TRBV30
cdr3_aa: CAWSVGTDYEQYF
cdr3_nt: TGTGCCTGGAGTGTCGGGACCGACTACGAGCAGTACTTC

j_call: TRBJ1-2
clone_size: NA
d_call: TRBD1
v_call: TRBV4-2
cdr3_aa: CASSQEDRGPVYGYTF
cdr3_nt: TGTGCCAGCAGCCAAGAGGACAGGGGGCCAGTCTATGGCTACACCTTC

j_call: TRBJ2-7
clone_size: once
d_call: TRBD2
v_call: TRBV6-1
cdr3_aa: CATGLAGSYEQYF
cdr3_nt: TGTGCCACTGGACTAGCGGGATCCTACGAGCAGTACTTC

j_call: TRBJ2-7
clone_size: NA
d_call: NA
v_call: TRBV5-6
cdr3_aa: CASSFPSGDGAYEQYF
cdr3_nt: TGTGCCAGCAGCTTCCCCTCGGGGGATGGGGCCTACGAGCAGTACTTC

j_call: TRBJ2-1
clone_size: once
d_call: TRBD2
v_call: TRBV25-1
cdr3_aa: CASSGTSVRLYNEQFF
cdr3_nt: TGTGCCAGCAGTGGCACTAGCGTACGCCTCTATAATGAGCAGTTCTTC

j_call: TRBJ1-2
clone_size: NA
d_call: NA
v_call: TRBV2
cdr3_aa: CASSEAAGYGYTF
cdr3_nt: TGTGCCAGCAGTGAAGCCGCAGGATATGGCTACACCTTC

j_call: TRBJ2-6
clone_size: NA
d_call: TRBD1
v_call: TRBV15
cdr3_aa: CATSKQGVTGANVLTF
cdr3_nt: TGTGCCACCAGCAAACAGGGGGTAACTGGGGCCAACGTCCTGACTTTC

j_call: TRBJ2-1
clone_size: NA
d_call: NA
v_call: TRBV27
cdr3_aa: CASSVMGWGVGSNEQFF
cdr3_nt: TGTGCCAGCAGTGTCATGGGTTGGGGGGTGGGGTCCAATGAGCAGTTCTTC

j_call: TRBJ2-7
clone_size: NA
d_call: NA
v_call: TRBV25-1
cdr3_aa: CASSDPSASSYEQYF
cdr3_nt: TGTGCCAGCAGTGACCCCTCGGCCAGCTCCTACGAGCAGTACTTC

j_call: TRBJ1-2
clone_size: NA
d_call: TRBD1
v_call: TRBV29-1
cdr3_aa: CSVRTGAFGYTF
cdr3_nt: TGCAGCGTTAGGACAGGGGCATTTGGCTACACCTTC

j_call: TRBJ1-1
clone_size: NA
d_call: NA
v_call: TRBV19
cdr3_aa: CASRGGGSNTEAFF
cdr3_nt: TGTGCCAGTCGGGGGGGAGGGAGCAACACTGAAGCTTTCTTT

j_call: TRBJ2-4
clone_size: NA
d_call: NA
v_call: TRBV27
cdr3_aa: CASSLSTQGIQYF
cdr3_nt: TGTGCCAGCAGTTTAAGCACCCAGGGCATTCAGTACTTC

j_call: TRBJ2-3
clone_size: NA
d_call: NA
v_call: TRBV24-1
cdr3_aa: CATSHTSLDTQYF
cdr3_nt: TGTGCCACCAGTCACACCTCATTAGATACGCAGTATTTT

j_call: TRBJ2-7
clone_size: NA
d_call: TRBD1
v_call: TRBV7-3
cdr3_aa: CASSTGQGDEQYF
cdr3_nt: TGTGCCAGCAGCACGGGACAGGGGGACGAGCAGTACTTC

j_call: TRBJ2-2
clone_size: NA
d_call: TRBD1
v_call: TRBV9
cdr3_aa: CASSVAGTGNSGELFF
cdr3_nt: TGTGCCAGCAGCGTAGCCGGGACAGGGAACTCCGGGGAGCTGTTTTTT

j_call: TRBJ1-5
clone_size: NA
d_call: TRBD1
v_call: TRBV4-1
cdr3_aa: CASSQGTGGQPQHF
cdr3_nt: TGCGCCAGCAGCCAAGGGACAGGGGGCCAGCCCCAGCATTTT

j_call: TRBJ2-7
clone_size: NA
d_call: NA
v_call: TRBV28
cdr3_aa: CASSLLGRTYEQYF
cdr3_nt: TGTGCCAGCAGTCTCCTTGGCAGAACCTACGAGCAGTACTTC

j_call: TRBJ1-2
clone_size: NA
d_call: NA
v_call: TRBV15
cdr3_aa: CATSRTTQGVDGYTF
cdr3_nt: TGTGCCACCAGCAGGACAACACAGGGTGTAGATGGCTACACCTTC

j_call: TRBJ1-1
clone_size: NA
d_call: NA
v_call: TRBV27
cdr3_aa: CASSLAPPEAHTEAFF
cdr3_nt: TGTGCCAGCAGTTTAGCCCCCCCTGAGGCGCACACTGAAGCTTTCTTT

j_call: TRBJ2-5
clone_size: NA
d_call: NA
v_call: TRBV19
cdr3_aa: CASGGRLQETQYF
cdr3_nt: TGTGCCAGTGGGGGACGGTTACAAGAGACCCAGTACTTC

j_call: TRBJ2-2
clone_size: NA
d_call: NA
v_call: TRBV15
cdr3_aa: CATSSRQDTGELFF
cdr3_nt: TGTGCCACCAGCAGTCGACAGGACACCGGGGAGCTGTTTTTT

j_call: TRBJ2-7
clone_size: NA
d_call: TRBD1
v_call: TRBV30
cdr3_aa: CAWRDRGSYEQYF
cdr3_nt: TGTGCCTGGAGGGACAGGGGAAGCTACGAGCAGTACTTC

j_call: TRBJ2-1
clone_size: NA
d_call: TRBD1
v_call: TRBV20-1
cdr3_aa: CSAPDRGGLGFDEQFF
cdr3_nt: TGCAGTGCACCGGACAGGGGGGGACTCGGATTCGATGAGCAGTTCTTC

j_call: TRBJ2-3
clone_size: NA
d_call: NA
v_call: TRBV20-1
cdr3_aa: CSARFPDHPLATSTDTQYF
cdr3_nt: TGCAGTGCTAGATTTCCGGACCATCCTCTAGCGACTAGCACAGATACGCAGTATTTT

j_call: TRBJ2-1
clone_size: NA
d_call: NA
v_call: TRBV6-1
cdr3_aa: CASQGASSGRGNEQFF
cdr3_nt: TGTGCCAGCCAAGGTGCGAGTAGCGGCAGGGGGAATGAGCAGTTCTTC

j_call: TRBJ2-3
clone_size: NA
d_call: NA
v_call: TRBV29-1
cdr3_aa: CSVVVGDISTDTQYF
cdr3_nt: TGCAGCGTTGTGGTGGGGGACATCTCCACAGATACGCAGTATTTT

j_call: TRBJ1-5
clone_size: NA
d_call: NA
v_call: TRBV12-3/TRBV12-4
cdr3_aa: CASRQVIDQPQHF
cdr3_nt: TGTGCCAGCAGACAGGTTATAGATCAGCCCCAGCATTTT

j_call: TRBJ1-2
clone_size: NA
d_call: NA
v_call: TRBV7-9
cdr3_aa: CASSLDGHLYGYTF
cdr3_nt: TGTGCCAGCAGCTTAGACGGACACCTCTATGGCTACACCTTC

j_call: TRBJ1-2
clone_size: NA
d_call: NA
v_call: TRBV28
cdr3_aa: CASSLWGDGYTF
cdr3_nt: TGTGCCAGCAGTTTGTGGGGAGATGGCTACACCTTC

j_call: TRBJ2-7
clone_size: NA
d_call: NA
v_call: TRBV3-1
cdr3_aa: CASSQDLSGEQYF
cdr3_nt: TGTGCCAGCAGCCAAGATCTTTCGGGGGAGCAGTACTTC

j_call: TRBJ1-6
clone_size: NA
d_call: NA
v_call: TRBV15
cdr3_aa: CATSRTGLHSPLHF
cdr3_nt: TGTGCCACCAGCAGAACAGGGTTACACTCACCCCTCCACTTT

j_call: TRBJ2-1
clone_size: once
d_call: TRBD1
v_call: TRBV15
cdr3_aa: CATNTRDRGNEQFF
cdr3_nt: TGTGCCACCAACACCCGGGACAGGGGCAATGAGCAGTTCTTC

j_call: TRBJ2-1
clone_size: NA
d_call: NA
v_call: TRBV7-9
cdr3_aa: CASSLYGAPEQFF
cdr3_nt: TGTGCCAGCAGCTTATACGGGGCACCAGAGCAGTTCTTC

j_call: TRBJ1-6
clone_size: NA
d_call: NA
v_call: TRBV2
cdr3_aa: CASSEIDSPLHF
cdr3_nt: TGTGCCAGCAGTGAAATAGATTCACCCCTCCACTTT

j_call: TRBJ2-1
clone_size: once
d_call: NA
v_call: TRBV30
cdr3_aa: CAWETDTNNEQFF
cdr3_nt: TGTGCCTGGGAGACGGACACAAACAATGAGCAGTTCTTC

j_call: TRBJ2-5
clone_size: NA
d_call: NA
v_call: TRBV20-1
cdr3_aa: CSARDLGEGVGETQYF
cdr3_nt: TGCAGTGCTAGAGATCTTGGGGAGGGGGTTGGAGAGACCCAGTACTTC

j_call: TRBJ1-1
clone_size: NA
d_call: NA
v_call: TRBV2
cdr3_aa: CASLRRDSEAFF
cdr3_nt: TGTGCCAGCTTACGGAGGGACTCTGAAGCTTTCTTT